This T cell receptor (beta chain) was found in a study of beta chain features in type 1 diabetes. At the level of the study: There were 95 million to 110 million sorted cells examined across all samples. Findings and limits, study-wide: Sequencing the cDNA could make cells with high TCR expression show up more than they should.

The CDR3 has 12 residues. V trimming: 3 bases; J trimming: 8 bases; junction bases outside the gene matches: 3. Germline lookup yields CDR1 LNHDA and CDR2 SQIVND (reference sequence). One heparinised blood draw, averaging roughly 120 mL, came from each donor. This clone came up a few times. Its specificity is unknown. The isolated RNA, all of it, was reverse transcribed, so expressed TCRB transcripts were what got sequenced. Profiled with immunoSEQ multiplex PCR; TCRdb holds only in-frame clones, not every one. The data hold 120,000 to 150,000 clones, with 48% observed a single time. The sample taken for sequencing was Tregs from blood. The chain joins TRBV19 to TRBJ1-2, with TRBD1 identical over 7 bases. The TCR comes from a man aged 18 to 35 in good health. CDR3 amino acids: CASSIGGGGYTF. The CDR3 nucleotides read TGTGCCAGTAGTATCGGAGGGGGCGGCTACACCTTC.